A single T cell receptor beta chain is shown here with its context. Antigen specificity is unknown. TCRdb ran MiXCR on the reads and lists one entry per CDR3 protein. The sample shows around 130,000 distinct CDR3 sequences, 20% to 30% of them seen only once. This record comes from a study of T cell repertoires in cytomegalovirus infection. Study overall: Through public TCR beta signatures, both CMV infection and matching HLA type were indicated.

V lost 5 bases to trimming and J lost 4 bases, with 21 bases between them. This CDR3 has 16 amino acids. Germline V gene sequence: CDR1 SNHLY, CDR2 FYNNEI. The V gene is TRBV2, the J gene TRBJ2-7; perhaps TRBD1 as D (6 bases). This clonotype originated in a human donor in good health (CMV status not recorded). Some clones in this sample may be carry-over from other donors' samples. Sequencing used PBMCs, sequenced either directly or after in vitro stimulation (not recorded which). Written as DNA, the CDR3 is TGTGCCAGCAGTAACATAGGGGACACCCCTTTGTACGAGCAGTACTTC. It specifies CASSNIGDTPLYEQYF.